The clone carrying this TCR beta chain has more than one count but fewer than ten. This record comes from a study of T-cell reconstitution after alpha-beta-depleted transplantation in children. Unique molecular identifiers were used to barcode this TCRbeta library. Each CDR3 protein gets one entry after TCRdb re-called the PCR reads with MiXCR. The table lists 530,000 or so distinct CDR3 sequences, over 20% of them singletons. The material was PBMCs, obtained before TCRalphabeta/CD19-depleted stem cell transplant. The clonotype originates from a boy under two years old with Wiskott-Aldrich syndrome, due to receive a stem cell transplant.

CDR3 in amino acids: CARDTSGAYADTQYF. In DNA form, the CDR3 reads TGCGCCAGAGACACTAGCGGGGCCTACGCAGATACGCAGTATTTT. The rearrangement links TRBV10-2 to TRBJ2-3; TRBD2 matches 10 bases. The junction had 10 bases not matched to a gene; V was cut back by 9 bases and J by 4 bases. Per germline, CDR1 WSHSY and CDR2 SAAADI. This CDR3 contains 15 residues.